Presented here are 32 T cell receptor beta chains from one specimen sequenced in a study of blood T cells in healthy people across ages (dated by TCRdb to about 2015). Receptors were amplified or captured by 5' RACE. Data came from an Illumina HiSeq 2500. A second roughly 6 to 11 cycle PCR used a sample-barcoded 5' primer and a J-beta primer mix. TCRdb's own reprocessing of the public reads used fastp at Q25 and MiXCR and kept productive beta chains. Every distinct CDR3 protein forms one entry, paired with its most common genes and DNA. This sample holds 1.5 million or so distinct CDR3 sequences; about 43% were observed only once. The top ten clones comprise 6.5% to 10% of the sample. Sequencing was carried out using blood. The receptors come from a woman aged 18-29 years in good health.

This clonotype was seen many times. This chain links TRBV6-1 with TRBJ2-7; D is ambiguous. Germline-derived CDR1 and CDR2 are MNHNS and SASEGT. Trimming cost V 4 bases and J 2 bases, with 0 bases left between them. The CDR3 runs 10 residues. The CDR3 loop is CASSAYEQYF. The CDR3 DNA follows: TGTGCCAGCAGTGCCTACGAGCAGTACTTC.

The V and J genes are TRBV20-1 and TRBJ2-5; perhaps TRBD1 as D (6 bases). The germline V and J ends were trimmed by 6 bases and 5 bases, with 16 bases remaining between them. CDR1 and CDR2 (germline): DFQATT, SNEGSKA (reference sequence). CDR3 length: 13 amino acids. This CDR3 is CSALKGEHETQYF. In DNA form, the CDR3 reads TGCAGTGCCTTGAAGGGGGAGCACGAGACCCAGTACTTC.

This clonotype showed up just a few times. The chain uses TRBV6-1 and TRBJ1-2; D call uncertain. V lost 7 bases to trimming and J lost 4 bases, with 7 bases between them. CDR1 is MNHNS and CDR2 is SASEGT in the germline V gene. This CDR3 is 11 amino acids long. This CDR3 is CASTQVYGYTF. The CDR3 DNA sequence: TGTGCCAGCACCCAAGTCTATGGCTACACCTTC.

The chain is built from TRBV27 and TRBJ2-3; 9 positions match TRBD2. Germline V lookup: CDR1 MNHEY, CDR2 SMNVEV (reference sequence). V trimming: 3 bases; J trimming: 0 bases; junction bases outside the gene matches: 4. The length of the CDR3 is 16 residues. In DNA form, the CDR3 reads TGTGCCAGCAGTTTCCCAAGCGGGGGGAGCACAGATACGCAGTATTTT. Translating it yields CASSFPSGGSTDTQYF.

The rearrangement uses TRBV7-8 and TRBJ2-5; 11 bases are shared with TRBD2. Per the germline V gene, CDR1 is SGHVS and CDR2 is FQNEAQ. The V gene end was trimmed by 1 base and the J gene end by 4 bases; junction bases not matched to a gene: 8. This CDR3 is built from 17 residues. This CDR3 reads CASSLGIAGGSRETQYF. Here the CDR3 DNA reads TGTGCCAGCAGCTTAGGTATAGCGGGAGGGTCTAGAGAGACCCAGTACTTC. Supplemented by reference TRBV7-8 and TRBJ2-5, the full variable domain reads GAGVSQSPRYKVAKRGQDVALRCDPISGHVSLFWYQQALGQGPEFLTYFQNEAQLDKSGLPSDRFFAERPEGSVSTLKIQRTQQEDSAVYLCASSLGIAGGSRETQYFGPGTRLLVL.

This rearrangement joins TRBV5-1 to TRBJ1-1; D not resolved. V was shortened by 0 bases and J by 3 bases, with 15 bases between the two germline ends. Germline V gene lookup returns CDR1 SGHRS and CDR2 YFSETQ. This CDR3 is built from 16 residues. The DNA for the CDR3 is TGCGCCAGCAGCTTGGGGTCAGCACGTCGTGACACTGAAGCTTTCTTT. Protein: CASSLGSARRDTEAFF.

This clonotype was detected a few times. This chain uses TRBV29-1 with TRBJ2-3; D might be TRBD2 (5 bases). Germline V gene sequence: CDR1 SQVTM, CDR2 ANQGSEA. V lost 5 bases to trimming and J lost 1 base, with 10 bases between them. There are 13 residues in the CDR3. The CDR3 loop is CSVRVSGTDTQYF. CDR3 in DNA: TGCAGCGTTAGGGTTAGCGGCACAGATACGCAGTATTTT.

The chain recombines TRBV2 with TRBJ1-2; D call uncertain. The CDR3 covers 10 residues. Germline V gene sequence: CDR1 SNHLY, CDR2 FYNNEI. With 6 bases removed from V and 8 bases from J, the gap between germline ends came to 7 bases. CDR3 bases: TGTGCCAGCAGGGTAACGGGCTACACCTTC. As protein: CASRVTGYTF.

A remark on this clonotype: A read error may explain this, as a much larger clone is one base away. V is TRBV7-2 and J is TRBJ2-7; TRBD2 matches at 10 bases. CDR3 length: 16 residues. Germline V CDR1 and CDR2: SGHTA, FQGNSA. V dropped 5 bases and J dropped 7; count of bases not matched to a gene: 14. The CDR3 spells CASSHSSGGSYNEQYF. CDR3 DNA: TGTGCCAGCAGCCATTCTAGCGGGGGCTCCTACAATGAGCAGTACTTC.

The V gene is TRBV7-6, the J gene TRBJ1-1; possibly TRBD1 for D (6 bases). V was pared by 0 bases and J by 5 bases, with 10 bases between. Germline V gene data show CDR1 as SGHVS and CDR2 as FNYEAQ. The CDR3 extends over 14 amino acids. The CDR3 DNA is TGTGCCAGCAGCTTAGCCCAACAGGGAACTGAAGCTTTCTTT. It specifies CASSLAQQGTEAFF.

This chain joins TRBV5-1 and TRBJ2-1; D is perhaps TRBD2 (5 bases). Trimming took off 4 bases at V and 3 bases at J, with 14 bases between the two ends. The germline gives CDR1 SGHRS, CDR2 YFSETQ. CDR3 length: 15 residues. Here the CDR3 DNA reads TGCGCCAGCAGCGAAGACCTAGCCAGCTACAATGAGCAGTTCTTC. Protein sequence: CASSEDLASYNEQFF.

This clonotype has a count of ten or more. The rearrangement joins TRBV5-1 to TRBJ2-1; 11 bases agree with TRBD2. CDR3 length equals 17 residues. Trimming at V came to 2 bases and at J to 4 bases, leaving 8 bases not matched to a gene. The germline gives CDR1 SGHRS, CDR2 YFSETQ. The CDR3 loop reads CASSFSSGTSGYNEQFF. The CDR3, as DNA: TGCGCCAGCAGCTTCTCTTCGGGGACTAGCGGATACAATGAGCAGTTCTTC. The variable domain in full, with the rest retrieved from reference TRBV5-1 and TRBJ2-1, is KAGVTQTPRYLIKTRGQQVTLSCSPISGHRSVSWYQQTPGQGLQFLFEYFSETQRNKGNFPGRFSGRQFSNSRSEMNVSTLELGDSALYLCASSFSSGTSGYNEQFFGPGTRLTVL.

The gene calls are TRBV3-1 and TRBJ2-7, with TRBD2 matching over 11 bases. Trimming removed 5 bases from V and 6 bases from J; junction bases left unmatched: 3. Germline V gene data show CDR1 as LGHDT and CDR2 as YNNKEL (reference sequence). This CDR3 contains 13 residues. Written as DNA, the CDR3 is TGTGCCAGCAGCACTAGCGGGAGAACCGAGCAGTACTTC. This gives the protein CASSTSGRTEQYF.

The V and J genes are TRBV7-2 and TRBJ1-5, with 9 bases matching TRBD1. V shed 0 bases, J shed 6 bases, and the junction held 6 bases outside the gene matches. CDR1 is SGHTA, CDR2 FQGNSA, per germline. CDR3 length equals 16 residues. The DNA for the CDR3 is TGTGCCAGCAGCTTAGCGCGGACAGGGGTGGGTCAGCCCCAGCATTTT. The encoded protein is CASSLARTGVGQPQHF.

Comments on this clonotype: One end of the junction is discordant with germline, which a read error may explain. The CDR3 here is CASGVTGRPSQAFF. Here the CDR3 DNA reads TGTGCCAGCGGCGTTACCGGCAGGCCGTCACAAGCTTTCTTT. This rearrangement joins TRBV9 to TRBJ1-1; D remains ambiguous. Germline CDR1 is SGDLS and CDR2 is YYNGEE. This CDR3 spans 14 amino acids.

This clonotype was recorded once. The chain is built from TRBV4-1 and TRBJ1-5; 8 bases map to TRBD1. Germline CDR1 reads MGHRA; CDR2 reads YSYEKL. The CDR3 loop spans 18 amino acids. J was trimmed by 3 bases and V by 2 bases; bases with no gene match: 12. CDR3 in DNA: TGCGCCAGCAGCCAACCCAAGAGTGGGGACAGGAACAATCAGCCCCAGCATTTT. Translating gives CASSQPKSGDRNNQPQHF.

The chain employs TRBV7-9 and TRBJ2-1, with D possibly TRBD2 on 6 matching bases. This CDR3 comprises 15 residues. V was shortened by 0 bases and J by 8 bases, with 14 bases between the two germline ends. Germline CDR1 and CDR2: SEHNR and FQNEAQ (reference sequence). CDR3 protein: CASSLARERLDEQFF. In DNA form, the CDR3 reads TGTGCCAGCAGCTTAGCCCGGGAGAGGTTGGATGAGCAGTTCTTC.

The chain joins TRBV19 to TRBJ2-6; D is unresolved. Trimming left V 3 bases short and J 0 bases short, with 12 bases between. This CDR3 is 17 amino acids long. Germline V lookup: CDR1 LNHDA, CDR2 SQIVND (reference sequence). CDR3 sequence reads: CASSILSTGSGANVLTF. The DNA of the CDR3 is TGTGCCAGTAGTATCCTGTCGACGGGCTCTGGGGCCAACGTCCTGACTTTC. Looking up the rest from reference TRBV19 and TRBJ2-6 gives the full variable domain: DGGITQSPKYLFRKEGQNVTLSCEQNLNHDAMYWYRQDPGQGLRLIYYSQIVNDFQKGDIAEGYSVSREKKESFPLTVTSAQKNPTAFYLCASSILSTGSGANVLTFGAGSRLTVL.

J is TRBJ2-7 and V is TRBV5-1; D gene uncertain. CDR1 is SGHRS, CDR2 YFSETQ, per germline. V lost 2 bases and J 2 bases, leaving 8 bases between the germline ends. This CDR3 is built from 13 residues. This CDR3 reads CASSFRSTYEQYF. As DNA, the CDR3 is TGCGCCAGCAGCTTCAGGAGTACCTACGAGCAGTACTTC.

This clonotype has only a few counts. The V gene is TRBV6-4, the J gene TRBJ2-4, with no clear D. CDR3 size: 13 residues. V lost 3 bases and J lost 4, with 7 bases in between. CDR1 MRHNA and CDR2 SNTAGT come from the germline V gene. This chain's CDR3 is CASSEDGKNIQYF. In DNA, the CDR3 is TGTGCCAGCAGTGAGGATGGGAAAAACATTCAGTACTTC.

This clonotype was seen more than once but under ten times. The chain has TRBV6-5 and TRBJ2-5, with 7 bases matching TRBD1. The CDR3 has 14 amino acids. V lost 6 bases, J lost 0 bases, and 4 bases stayed unmatched. Germline V gene sequence: CDR1 MNHEY, CDR2 SVGAGI. CDR3 protein: CASSYDRDQETQYF. Here the CDR3 DNA reads TGTGCCAGCAGCTACGACAGGGACCAAGAGACCCAGTACTTC.

This clonotype was counted a few times. The chain joins TRBV29-1 to TRBJ2-1, with TRBD2 as a possible D gene (6 bases). The CDR3 spans 14 residues. The V gene lost 3 bases and the J gene lost 0 bases, with 9 bases spanning the gap. Germline loops: CDR1 SQVTM, CDR2 ANQGSEA. CDR3 loop: CSVDGGASYNEQFF. CDR3 DNA sequence: TGCAGCGTTGATGGCGGGGCCTCCTACAATGAGCAGTTCTTC.

The V and J genes are TRBV10-3 and TRBJ2-3; D gene uncertain. V lost 6 bases and J 1 base, leaving 11 bases between the germline ends. The CDR3 is 14 residues long. Germline V gene data show CDR1 as ENHRY and CDR2 as SYGVKD. The CDR3 loop reads CAISGRRGTDTQYF. CDR3 nucleotides: TGTGCCATCAGCGGTAGGCGAGGCACAGATACGCAGTATTTT.

V gene TRBV12-3 or TRBV12-4 combines with J gene TRBJ2-1, with D perhaps TRBD1 (6 bases). CDR3 length: 15 residues. Trimming pared 3 bases from V and 5 bases from J, leaving 14 bases between. The CDR3 sequence: CASSLGDTLNNEQFF. CDR3 DNA sequence: TGTGCCAGCAGTTTGGGGGACACACTGAACAATGAGCAGTTCTTC.

Only a few counts were recorded for this clonotype. V usage is TRBV20-1 and J usage is TRBJ1-2, with 9 bases lining up with TRBD1. With V trimmed by 5 bases and J by 12 bases, 7 bases remained unmatched. The CDR3 has 11 amino acids. Germline CDR1 and CDR2: DFQATT and SNEGSKA (reference sequence). CDR3 nucleotide sequence: TGCAGTGCTCCAAAACAGGGGGCCCACACCTTC. Translation gives CSAPKQGAHTF.

V is TRBV29-1 and J is TRBJ1-2, with D possibly being TRBD1 (5 bases). CDR3 length: 11 amino acids. Per the germline V gene, CDR1 is SQVTM and CDR2 is ANQGSEA. The ends were cut back, 7 bases at V and 8 bases at J, with 14 bases in the middle. The chain's CDR3 is CSGLGENGYTF. CDR3 in DNA: TGCAGCGGCCTAGGGGAGAACGGCTACACCTTC.

This clonotype was counted a few times. The J gene is TRBJ1-2, the V gene TRBV7-2, with TRBD1 matching 8 bases. The germline CDR1 and CDR2 sequences are SGHTA and FQGNSA. V dropped 6 bases and J dropped 2; count of bases not matched to a gene: 5. The CDR3 sequence is 14 residues long. The CDR3 DNA follows: TGTGCCAGCAGACAGGGGGGGCTCAACTATGGCTACACCTTC. This translates into CASRQGGLNYGYTF.

The chain uses TRBV3-1 and TRBJ2-7; the match to TRBD2 covers 11 bases. Germline assignment: CDR1 LGHDT and CDR2 YNNKEL (reference sequence). The CDR3 has 17 amino acids. The J segment lost 0 bases and the V segment lost 2 bases, leaving 6 bases of the junction unmatched. In DNA, the CDR3 is TGTGCCAGCAGCCAACTTCTAGCGGGGGGATCCTCCTACGAGCAGTACTTC. Translation gives CASSQLLAGGSSYEQYF.

The rearrangement joins TRBV4-1 to TRBJ2-1; 9 bases agree with TRBD1. CDR3 length: 16 amino acids. V was pared by 4 bases and J by 8 bases, with 12 bases of the junction left unmatched. Germline CDR1 reads MGHRA; CDR2 reads YSYEKL. The CDR3 DNA sequence: TGCGCCAGCAGCCGCCTTCCCCCGACAGGGGGGGATGAGCAGTTCTTC. This codes for CASSRLPPTGGDEQFF.

CDR3 sequence (DNA): TGTGCCGTAACAGGGTTTTTGAATGAGCAGTTCTTC. Encoded protein: CAVTGFLNEQFF. The chain uses TRBV10-3 and TRBJ2-1; weak D call: TRBD1 (6 bases). The germline V and J ends were trimmed by 11 bases and 7 bases, with 15 bases remaining between them. Germline V gene lookup returns CDR1 ENHRY and CDR2 SYGVKD. The CDR3 covers 12 residues.

The rearrangement uses TRBV2 and TRBJ2-5; the match to TRBD1 covers 7 bases. The J call is doubtful: the DNA matches TRBJ2-7 better. The CDR3 runs to 13 residues. The V gene's germline CDR1 is SNHLY and CDR2 FYNNEI. CDR3 residues: CASNPGTVYEQYF. The CDR3 nucleotides are TGTGCCAGCAATCCCGGGACAGTCTACGAGCAGTACTTC.

The gene calls are TRBV27 and TRBJ2-7, with 10 bases fitting TRBD2. The germline V gene encodes CDR1 MNHEY and CDR2 SMNVEV (reference sequence). The length of the CDR3 is 14 residues. The V gene end was trimmed by 5 bases and the J gene end by 3 bases; junction bases not matched to a gene: 4. CDR3 coding DNA: TGTGCCAGCAGTCGGGGGACTAGCGACTACGAGCAGTACTTC. Translated, it gives CASSRGTSDYEQYF.